This TCR beta chain was recorded in a study of blood T cell repertoires in COVID-19. Turning to the study itself: Sites in the United States, Italy and Spain provided acute and convalescent COVID-19 samples. The analysed material was cDNA or gDNA that came from T cells, B-cell-depleted T cells, or PBMCs.

In the authors' workflow: The authors estimated nucleated cell counts from reference gene primer amplification. Profiling relied on immunoSEQ multiplex PCR, and the TCRdb table lists in-frame clones only, not all of them. The V and J calls and the clone size are those of that table, but D and trimming were determined from the DNA. This sample has roughly 100,000 clones; around 90% occur once, and the top ten carry around 3.1%. From germline, CDR1 is SGHRS and CDR2 YFSETQ. This CDR3 is 13 amino acids long. V lost 5 bases and J lost 3, with 9 bases in between. Notes on this clone: The sample has other DNA sequences that encode this CDR3 too.

The sample comprised peripheral blood. The sequence came from a man aged 45 to 65 in a cohort sampled during active COVID-19. This chain connects TRBV5-1 to TRBJ1-5; TRBD1 might be the D (6 bases). The CDR3 DNA is TGCGCCAGCAGAACAGGGCCCAATCAGCCCCAGCATTTT. It codes for CASRTGPNQPQHF. Based on the CDR3 plus reference TRBV5-1 and TRBJ1-5, the full variable domain is KAGVTQTPRYLIKTRGQQVTLSCSPISGHRSVSWYQQTPGQGLQFLFEYFSETQRNKGNFPGRFSGRQFSNSRSEMNVSTLELGDSALYLCASRTGPNQPQHFGDGTRLSIL.